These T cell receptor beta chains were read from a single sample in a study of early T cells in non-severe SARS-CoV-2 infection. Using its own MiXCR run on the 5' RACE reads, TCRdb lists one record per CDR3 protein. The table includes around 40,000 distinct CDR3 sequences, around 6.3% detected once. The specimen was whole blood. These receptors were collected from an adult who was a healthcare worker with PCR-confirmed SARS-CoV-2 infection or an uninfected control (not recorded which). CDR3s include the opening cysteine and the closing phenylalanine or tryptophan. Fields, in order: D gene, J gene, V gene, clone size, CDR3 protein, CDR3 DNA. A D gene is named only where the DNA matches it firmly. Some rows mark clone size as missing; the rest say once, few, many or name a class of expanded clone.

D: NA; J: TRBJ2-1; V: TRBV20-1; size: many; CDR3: CSLAAGEQFF; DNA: TGCAGCCTCGCTGCTGGTGAGCAGTTCTTC
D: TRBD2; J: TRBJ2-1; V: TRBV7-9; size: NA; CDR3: CASSAGSGRKNEQFF; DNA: TGTGCCAGCAGCGCCGGAAGCGGGAGGAAGAATGAGCAGTTCTTC
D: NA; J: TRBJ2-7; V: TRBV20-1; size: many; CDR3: CSARHLRVDYEQYF; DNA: TGCAGTGCTAGGCACCTCAGGGTGGACTACGAGCAGTACTTC
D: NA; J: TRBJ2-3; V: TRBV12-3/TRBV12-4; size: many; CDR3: CASGLIIRNTQYF; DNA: TGTGCCAGCGGACTAATTATTCGAAATACGCAGTATTTT
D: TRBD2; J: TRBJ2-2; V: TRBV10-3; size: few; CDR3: CAMGDGGRAPRTGELFF; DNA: TGTGCCATGGGTGATGGCGGGAGGGCCCCACGGACCGGGGAGCTGTTTTTT
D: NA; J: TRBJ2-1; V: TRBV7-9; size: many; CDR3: CASSLGVGIVEQFF; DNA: TGTGCCAGCAGCTTAGGTGTCGGAATCGTAGAGCAGTTCTTC
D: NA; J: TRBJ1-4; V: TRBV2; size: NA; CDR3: CASILGTSHEKLFF; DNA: TGTGCCAGCATCCTCGGGACATCCCACGAAAAACTGTTTTTT
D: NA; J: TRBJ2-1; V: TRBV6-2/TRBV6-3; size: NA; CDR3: CASLPGISYHYNEQFF; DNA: TGTGCCAGCCTCCCCGGGATCTCTTACCATTACAATGAGCAGTTCTTC
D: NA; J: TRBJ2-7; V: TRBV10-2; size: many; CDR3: CASRRGGQAHYEQYF; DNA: TGCGCCAGCAGGCGAGGCGGGCAGGCGCACTACGAGCAGTACTTC
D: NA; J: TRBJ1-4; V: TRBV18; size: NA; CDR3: CASSPPKTGKDEKLFF; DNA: TGTGCCAGCTCACCACCCAAGACAGGAAAGGATGAAAAACTGTTTTTT
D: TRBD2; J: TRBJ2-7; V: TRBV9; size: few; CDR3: CASSVGREDSSYEQYF; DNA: TGTGCCAGCAGCGTAGGGCGGGAGGATTCCTCCTACGAGCAGTACTTC
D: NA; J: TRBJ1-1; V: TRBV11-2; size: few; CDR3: CASRSRWGGTEAFF; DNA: TGTGCCAGCAGATCACGGTGGGGAGGCACTGAAGCTTTCTTT
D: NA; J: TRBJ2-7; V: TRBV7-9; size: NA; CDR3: CASSSTDWKSTYEQYF; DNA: TGTGCCAGCAGCTCTACTGACTGGAAGAGTACCTACGAGCAGTACTTC
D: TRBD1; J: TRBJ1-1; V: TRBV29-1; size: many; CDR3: CSVFTGQGTEAFF; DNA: TGCAGCGTCTTTACGGGACAGGGTACTGAAGCTTTCTTT
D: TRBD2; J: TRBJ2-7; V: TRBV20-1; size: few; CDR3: CSARDTLAGDYEQYF; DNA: TGCAGTGCTAGAGATACTCTAGCGGGGGACTACGAGCAGTACTTC
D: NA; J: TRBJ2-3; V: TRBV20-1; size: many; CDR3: CSASSSSRDTQYF; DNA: TGCAGTGCCTCGTCATCCTCCCGTGATACGCAGTATTTT
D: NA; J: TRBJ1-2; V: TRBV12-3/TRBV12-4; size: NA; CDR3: CASRETASPDYGYTF; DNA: TGTGCCAGCAGGGAGACGGCATCCCCTGACTATGGCTACACCTTC
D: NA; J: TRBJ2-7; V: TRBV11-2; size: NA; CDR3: CASSLYPDGNYEQYF; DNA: TGTGCCAGCAGCTTATACCCTGACGGGAACTACGAGCAGTACTTC
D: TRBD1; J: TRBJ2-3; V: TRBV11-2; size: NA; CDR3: CASSYRGTTQYF; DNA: TGTGCCAGCAGCTACAGGGGGACTACGCAGTATTTT
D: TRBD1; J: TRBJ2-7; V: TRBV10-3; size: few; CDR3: CAISESSDRGREQYF; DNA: TGTGCCATCAGTGAGTCGAGTGACAGGGGGCGCGAGCAGTACTTC
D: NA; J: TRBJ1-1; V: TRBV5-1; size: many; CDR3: CASRVTENTEAFF; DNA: TGCGCCAGCAGGGTCACGGAGAACACTGAAGCTTTCTTT
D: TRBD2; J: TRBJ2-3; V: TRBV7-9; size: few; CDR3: CASSATSGIITDTQYF; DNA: TGTGCCAGCAGCGCGACTAGCGGGATTATAACAGATACGCAGTATTTT
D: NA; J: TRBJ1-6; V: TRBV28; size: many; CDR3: CASSFRQNSPLHF; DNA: TGTGCCAGCAGTTTTCGCCAAAATTCACCCCTCCACTTT
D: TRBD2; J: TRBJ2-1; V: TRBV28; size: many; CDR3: CASRFSGRDNEQFF; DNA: TGTGCCAGCAGATTTAGCGGGAGGGACAATGAGCAGTTCTTC
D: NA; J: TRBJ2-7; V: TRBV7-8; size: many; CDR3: CASSNHYEQYF; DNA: TGTGCCAGCAGCAACCACTACGAGCAGTACTTC
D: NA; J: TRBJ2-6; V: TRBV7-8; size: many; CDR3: CASSLRQEQSGANVLTF; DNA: TGTGCCAGCAGCCTAAGACAGGAACAGTCTGGGGCCAACGTCCTGACTTTC
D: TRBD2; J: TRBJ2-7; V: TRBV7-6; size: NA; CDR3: CASSLGSGGAIYEQYF; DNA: TGTGCCAGCAGCTTAGGGAGCGGGGGGGCAATCTACGAGCAGTACTTC
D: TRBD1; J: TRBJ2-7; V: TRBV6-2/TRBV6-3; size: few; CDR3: CASSTTGTYEQYF; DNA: TGTGCCAGCAGTACGACAGGGACCTACGAGCAGTACTTC
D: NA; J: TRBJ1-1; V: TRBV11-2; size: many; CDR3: CASSLHQGLRTEAFF; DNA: TGTGCCAGCAGCTTACACCAGGGGTTAAGGACTGAAGCTTTCTTT
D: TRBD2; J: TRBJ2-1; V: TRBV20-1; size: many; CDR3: CDGLAGVNEQFF; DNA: TGCGATGGACTAGCGGGAGTGAATGAGCAGTTCTTC
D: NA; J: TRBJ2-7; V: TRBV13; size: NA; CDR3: CASSGTGSYEQYF; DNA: TGTGCCAGCAGCGGAACTGGTTCCTACGAGCAGTACTTC
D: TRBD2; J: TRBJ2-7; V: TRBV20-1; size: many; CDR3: CSALKREKNEQYF; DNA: TGCAGTGCCTTAAAGCGGGAGAAGAACGAGCAGTACTTC
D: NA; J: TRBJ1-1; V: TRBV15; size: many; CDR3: CATSRDVDGIAFF; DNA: TGTGCCACCAGCAGAGATGTGGACGGGATCGCTTTCTTT
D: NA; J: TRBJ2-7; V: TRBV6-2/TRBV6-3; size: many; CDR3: CASSYDWVHEQYF; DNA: TGTGCCAGCAGTTATGACTGGGTCCACGAGCAGTACTTC
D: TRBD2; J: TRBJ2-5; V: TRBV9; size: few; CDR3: CASSNGGSQETQYF; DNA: TGTGCCAGCAGCAACGGGGGGAGTCAAGAGACCCAGTACTTC
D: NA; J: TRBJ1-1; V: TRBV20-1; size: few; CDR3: CSARKLSAFF; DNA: TGCAGTGCCCGCAAGTTATCCGCTTTCTTT
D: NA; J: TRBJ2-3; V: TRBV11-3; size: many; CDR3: CASSKLSTDTQYF; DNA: TGTGCCAGCAGCAAACTATCCACAGATACGCAGTATTTT
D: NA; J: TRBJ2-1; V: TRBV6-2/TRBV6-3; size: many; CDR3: CASSTQGPKGYNEQFF; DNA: TGTGCCAGCAGTACTCAGGGTCCTAAGGGCTACAATGAGCAGTTCTTC
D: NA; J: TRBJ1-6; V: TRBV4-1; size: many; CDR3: CASSQVAYQGWGSPLHF; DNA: TGCGCCAGCAGCCAAGTTGCTTATCAGGGATGGGGTTCACCCCTCCACTTT
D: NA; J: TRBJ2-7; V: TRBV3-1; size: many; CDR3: CASSQGSPVYEQYF; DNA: TGTGCCAGCAGCCAAGGGAGCCCTGTCTACGAGCAGTACTTC
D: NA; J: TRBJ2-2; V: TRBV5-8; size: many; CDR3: CASSFTGELFF; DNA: TGTGCCAGCAGCTTTACCGGGGAGCTGTTTTTT
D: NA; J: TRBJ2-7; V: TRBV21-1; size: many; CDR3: CASSKGGTPYEQYF; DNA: TGTGCCAGCAGCAAGGGAGGAACCCCCTACGAGCAGTACTTC
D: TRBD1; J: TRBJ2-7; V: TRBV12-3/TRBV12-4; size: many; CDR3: CASSDRGGEQYF; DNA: TGTGCCAGCAGTGACAGGGGGGGCGAGCAGTACTTC
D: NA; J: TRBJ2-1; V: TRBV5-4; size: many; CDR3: CASSPPGGSSYNEQFF; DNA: TGTGCCAGCAGCCCACCAGGAGGGAGCTCCTACAATGAGCAGTTCTTC
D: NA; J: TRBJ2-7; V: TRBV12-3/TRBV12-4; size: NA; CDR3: CASSLVEAGYEQYF; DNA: TGTGCCAGCAGTTTAGTGGAGGCCGGCTACGAGCAGTACTTC
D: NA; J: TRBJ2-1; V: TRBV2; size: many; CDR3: CASRPGTSINNEQFF; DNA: TGTGCCAGCAGACCCGGGACGAGTATAAACAATGAGCAGTTCTTC